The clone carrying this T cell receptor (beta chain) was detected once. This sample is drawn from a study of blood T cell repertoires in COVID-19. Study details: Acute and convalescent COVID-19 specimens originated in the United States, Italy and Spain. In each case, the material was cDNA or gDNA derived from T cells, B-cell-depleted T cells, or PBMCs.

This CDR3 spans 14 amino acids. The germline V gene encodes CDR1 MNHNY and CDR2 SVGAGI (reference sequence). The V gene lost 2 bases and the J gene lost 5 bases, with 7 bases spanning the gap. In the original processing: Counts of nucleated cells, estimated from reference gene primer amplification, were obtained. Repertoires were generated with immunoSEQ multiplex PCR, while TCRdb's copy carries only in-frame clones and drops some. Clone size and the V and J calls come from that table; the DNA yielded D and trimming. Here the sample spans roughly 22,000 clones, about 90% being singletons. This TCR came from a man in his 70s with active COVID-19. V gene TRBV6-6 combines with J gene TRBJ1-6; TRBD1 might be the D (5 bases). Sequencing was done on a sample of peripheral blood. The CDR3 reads CASSYGTNNSPLHF. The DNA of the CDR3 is TGTGCCAGCAGTTACGGGACTAATAATTCACCCCTCCACTTT.